This T cell receptor (beta chain) was identified during a study of T cells in Graves' hyperthyroidism and ophthalmopathy. Each diagnosis drew on symptoms, thyroxine, TRAb, thyroid ultrasound and orbital computed tomography findings. Overall study findings and caveats: Most clonotypes that expanded in the thyroid above 0.001 also showed up in blood.

V lost 10 bases to trimming and J lost 5 bases, with 21 bases between them. The germline CDR1 and CDR2 sequences are SGHNT and YYREEE (reference sequence). The CDR3 length is 15 residues. This clonotype has a handful of counts. Its specificity is not known. TCR beta CDR3 region amplification was performed from RNA transcripts. A set of HTBI primers served as the primers for a first-round RT-PCR of the TCR CDR3. TCRdb redid the calling of the multiplex PCR reads with MiXCR, one entry per CDR3 protein. The sample records about 160,000 distinct CDR3 sequences, 9.4% being singletons. The genes are TRBV5-4 and TRBJ1-4, with D tentatively TRBD1 (5 bases). The sequenced material came from blood. This receptor was obtained from a woman between 18 and 29 years old with Graves' hyperthyroidism that later progressed to Graves' ophthalmopathy. CDR3 bases: TGTGCCTGGCGGGACGCTCCACCGAAAAATGAAAAACTGTTTTTT. Translating gives CAWRDAPPKNEKLFF.